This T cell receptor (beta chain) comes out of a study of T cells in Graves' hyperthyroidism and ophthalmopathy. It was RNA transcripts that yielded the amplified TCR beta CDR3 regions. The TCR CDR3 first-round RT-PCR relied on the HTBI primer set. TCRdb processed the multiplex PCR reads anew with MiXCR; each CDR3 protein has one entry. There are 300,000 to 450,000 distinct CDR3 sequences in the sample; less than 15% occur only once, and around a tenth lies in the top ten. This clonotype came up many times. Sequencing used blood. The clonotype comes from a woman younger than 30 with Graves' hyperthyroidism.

CDR3 protein: CASSIGGNNEQFF. CDR3 in DNA: TGTGCCAGCAGCATCGGGGGGAACAATGAGCAGTTCTTC. The V and J genes are TRBV19 and TRBJ2-1; 7 bases align to TRBD2. Germline V gene lookup returns CDR1 LNHDA and CDR2 SQIVND (reference sequence). The ends lost 9 bases at V and 5 bases at J; junction bases unmatched: 7. CDR3 length: 13 amino acids. The full variable domain, completed using reference TRBV19 and TRBJ2-1, is DGGITQSPKYLFRKEGQNVTLSCEQNLNHDAMYWYRQDPGQGLRLIYYSQIVNDFQKGDIAEGYSVSREKKESFPLTVTSAQKNPTAFYLCASSIGGNNEQFFGPGTRLTVL.